This T cell receptor (beta chain) originates from a study of blood T cell repertoires in COVID-19. Using immunoSEQ multiplex PCR, the repertoire was profiled, and TCRdb retains in-frame clones only, with some absent. The sample has about 110,000 clones; approximately 87% are singletons. The germline V gene encodes CDR1 MDHEN and CDR2 SYDVKM. V was clipped by 4 bases and J by 12 bases; unmatched bases: 9. The CDR3 covers 13 residues. Only one count was recorded for this clone. Sequencing was done on a sample of peripheral blood. The chain is built from TRBV28 and TRBJ1-5; 7 bases fit TRBD1. The receptor was derived from a woman between 55 and 75 years old with acute or convalescent COVID-19. Here the CDR3 DNA reads TGTGCCAGCAGTTCGAGGGGGCCCCGAGGCCAGCATTTT. As protein: CASSSRGPRGQHF.